One sample yielded the 27 T cell receptor beta chains listed below, sequenced in a study of blood T cell repertoires in COVID-19 (dated by TCRdb to the early 2020s). Libraries were prepared through the immunoSEQ multiplex PCR assay. In TCRdb, the immuneACCESS table is reduced to in-frame sequences with V and J assigned. These tables do not hold every clone; where another copy was compared, an unresolved V gene accounts for under half, and the others remain unexplained. For this sample the table gives 350,000 to 400,000 clones, of which roughly nine tenths were detected only once. About 1% of the sample is in the top ten clones. The sequenced sample consisted of PBMCs or T cells enriched from blood (not recorded which). The receptors shown here come from a man between 18 and 35 years old who had recovered from COVID-19.

The chain links TRBV7-2 to TRBJ1-6, with 9 bases aligning to TRBD1. The V and J ends lost 5 bases and 0 bases, in that order; junction bases with no gene match: 5. The CDR3 is made up of 17 amino acids. Germline CDR1 and CDR2: SGHTA and FQGNSA. In DNA form, the CDR3 reads TGTGCCAGCAGCACTCCGACAGGGGGCTCCTATAATTCACCCCTCCACTTT. This encodes CASSTPTGGSYNSPLHF.

The chain uses TRBV5-1 and TRBJ1-1; tentatively, D is TRBD1 (5 bases). V was cut by 4 bases and J by 4 bases, with 17 bases left in between. Germline assignment: CDR1 SGHRS and CDR2 YFSETQ. The CDR3 runs to 15 residues. CDR3 DNA sequence: TGCGCCAGCAGCAATGGTGGGGCAGGCGGCACTGAAGCTTTCTTT. Translated: CASSNGGAGGTEAFF.

The chain joins TRBV27 to TRBJ1-5, with D tentatively TRBD1 (6 bases). Trimming left V 5 bases short and J 5 bases short, with 13 bases between. This CDR3 region has 14 residues. Germline V gene data show CDR1 as MNHEY and CDR2 as SMNVEV (reference sequence). DNA of the CDR3: TGTGCCAGCAGTCCACAGGGTAGGCATCAGCCCCAGCATTTT. Translating gives CASSPQGRHQPQHF.

CDR3: CASSFPPGGNLGGNTGELFF. CDR3 DNA sequence: TGTGCCAGCAGCTTCCCCCCGGGAGGAAACCTAGGGGGGAACACCGGGGAGCTGTTTTTT. The chain employs TRBV7-3 and TRBJ2-2; TRBD2 might be the D (7 bases). V dropped 3 bases and J dropped 1 base, with 24 bases sitting between them. In germline, CDR1 is SGHTA, CDR2 FQGTGA. This CDR3 spans 20 amino acids.

J is TRBJ1-2 and V is TRBV5-5; D not certain. From germline, CDR1 is SGHKS and CDR2 YYEKEE (reference sequence). The V gene lost 1 base and the J gene lost 3 bases, with 7 bases spanning the gap. The CDR3 is 13 amino acids. CDR3 nucleotides: TGTGCCAGCAGCTTGACAGATGACTATGGCTACACCTTC. As protein: CASSLTDDYGYTF.

The V gene is TRBV28, the J gene TRBJ1-6; D remains ambiguous. Between the trimmed V and J ends, which lost 1 base and 7 bases, there was a span of 11 bases. This CDR3 has 15 residues. Germline lookup yields CDR1 MDHEN and CDR2 SYDVKM. CDR3 loop: CASSLFRTGNSPLHF. The CDR3 coding sequence is TGTGCCAGCAGTTTATTCAGGACGGGAAATTCACCCCTCCACTTT.

The V and J genes are TRBV5-1 and TRBJ1-4; D possibly corresponds to TRBD1 (6 bases). Trimming took off 0 bases at V and 8 bases at J, with 11 bases between the two ends. The CDR3 length is 14 residues. The germline CDR1 and CDR2 sequences are SGHRS and YFSETQ. CDR3 region: CASSLGTVGEKLFF. As DNA, the CDR3 is TGCGCCAGCAGCTTGGGGACAGTCGGGGAAAAACTGTTTTTT.

The rearrangement links TRBV2 to TRBJ1-3, with TRBD1 matching over 7 bases. V lost 5 bases to trimming and J lost 3 bases; unmatched junction nucleotides: 7. The CDR3 extends over 15 amino acids. From germline, CDR1 is SNHLY and CDR2 FYNNEI. The CDR3 is CASSFNRGGGNTIYF. The CDR3, as DNA: TGTGCCAGCAGTTTTAACAGGGGAGGTGGAAACACCATATATTTT.

V gene TRBV24-1 combines with J gene TRBJ2-3; 9 bases are a match to TRBD2. The CDR3 has 18 residues. V lost 9 bases to trimming and J lost 0 bases; unmatched junction nucleotides: 15. Germline V gives CDR1 KGHDR, CDR2 SFDVKD. The CDR3 reads CATGVGSGGGASTDTQYF. As DNA, the CDR3 is TGTGCCACCGGAGTTGGTAGCGGGGGAGGGGCTAGCACAGATACGCAGTATTTT.

The V and J genes are TRBV19 and TRBJ1-5, with TRBD1 matching over 8 bases. Losses at the gene ends were 8 bases for V and 0 bases for J; bases not matched to a gene: 12. The CDR3 is made up of 17 amino acids. The germline V gene encodes CDR1 LNHDA and CDR2 SQIVND (reference sequence). The CDR3 loop reads CASGIGQGQYSNQPQHF. CDR3 nucleotide sequence: TGTGCCAGTGGGATCGGACAGGGCCAATATAGCAATCAGCCCCAGCATTTT.

Details on this clone: The same CDR3 also results from other DNA sequences found in this sample. This rearrangement joins TRBV6-5 to TRBJ2-7; D gene ambiguous. Germline CDR1 and CDR2: MNHEY and SVGAGI. V dropped 0 bases and J dropped 2 bases, with 8 bases sitting between them. The CDR3 covers 14 residues. Here the CDR3 reads CASSYSSGPYEQYF. CDR3 nucleotide sequence: TGTGCCAGCAGTTACTCTTCAGGCCCCTACGAGCAGTACTTC.

This clone was recorded once. This chain links TRBV29-1 with TRBJ2-1; 9 bases align to TRBD1. In germline, CDR1 is SQVTM, CDR2 ANQGSEA. CDR3 length equals 14 residues. V was pared by 3 bases and J by 8 bases, with 8 bases of the junction left unmatched. CDR3 nucleotides: TGCAGCGTTGAGGGTCGCGACAGGGGGGATGAGCAGTTCTTC. Protein: CSVEGRDRGDEQFF.

The chain has TRBV11-3 and TRBJ1-1, with D possibly TRBD1 on 6 matching bases. V lost 5 bases to trimming and J lost 2 bases, with 9 bases between them. The CDR3 length is 13 residues. The V gene's germline CDR1 is SGHNT and CDR2 YENEEA. For the CDR3, the DNA is TGTGCCAGCAGCCCAGGGGACAACACTGAAGCTTTCTTT. Amino acids: CASSPGDNTEAFF.

The rearrangement uses TRBV5-1 and TRBJ1-6; 7 bases fit TRBD1. CDR1 is SGHRS and CDR2 is YFSETQ in the germline V gene. The CDR3 spans 13 residues. Losses at the gene ends were 7 bases for V and 7 bases for J; bases not matched to a gene: 5. CDR3 DNA sequence: TGCGCCAGCGGGGACAGCGAAAATTCACCCCTCCACTTT. It is translated as CASGDSENSPLHF.

The rearrangement joins TRBV4-1 to TRBJ2-1; tentatively, D is TRBD2 (5 bases). The CDR3 runs to 14 residues. Germline V lookup: CDR1 MGHRA, CDR2 YSYEKL. Trimming removed 1 base from V and 5 bases from J, with 9 bases in between. The CDR3 region has the DNA TGCGCCAGCAGCCAAGTCGTGAGGGACAATGAGCAGTTCTTC. The encoded protein is CASSQVVRDNEQFF.

V is TRBV18 and J is TRBJ2-1, with unresolved D. CDR3 length: 11 residues. V lost 3 bases to trimming and J lost 12 bases, with 9 bases between them. CDR1 is KGHSH and CDR2 is LQKENI in the germline V gene. The CDR3 sequence is CASSPARGQFF. CDR3 in DNA: TGTGCCAGCTCACCCGCGAGAGGGCAGTTCTTC.

The chain employs TRBV20-1 and TRBJ2-5; 7 bases agree with TRBD1. CDR1 is DFQATT and CDR2 is SNEGSKA in the germline V gene (reference sequence). V shed 3 bases and J 4 bases; nucleotides not matched to a gene: 8. The CDR3 length is 14 residues. Written as DNA, the CDR3 is TGCAGTGCTAGTAGGGGGCCACGGTCAGAGACCCAGTACTTC. Translation gives CSASRGPRSETQYF.

The chain employs TRBV24-1 and TRBJ1-2; 7 bases fit TRBD1. V trimming: 5 bases; J trimming: 8 bases; junction bases outside the gene matches: 7. The CDR3 loop spans 13 amino acids. Germline-derived CDR1 and CDR2 are KGHDR and SFDVKD. The CDR3 DNA reads as TGTGCCACCAGTGCGGGACAGTCAAGCGGCTACACCTTC. Translation: CATSAGQSSGYTF.

A single count supports this clone. In nucleotides, the CDR3 is TGTGCCAGCGGCAGTCCGACTAACTATGGCTACACCTTC. Translation: CASGSPTNYGYTF. The chain links TRBV6-5 to TRBJ1-2; D uncertain. The V gene lost 8 bases and the J gene lost 0 bases, with 10 bases spanning the gap. The CDR3 sequence is 13 residues long. CDR1 and CDR2 from the germline V gene are MNHEY and SVGAGI.

This sequence joins TRBV29-1 and TRBJ2-5; 9 bases agree with TRBD2. The CDR3 is made up of 14 amino acids. The germline CDR1 and CDR2 sequences are SQVTM and ANQGSEA. The junction had 5 bases not matched to a gene; V was cut back by 2 bases and J by 4 bases. The CDR3 nucleotides are TGCAGCGTTGAATGGCTAGCGGGACTAGAGACCCAGTACTTC. This sequence encodes CSVEWLAGLETQYF.

The chain carries TRBV7-9 and TRBJ2-1; TRBD1 might be the D (5 bases). CDR3 length: 12 residues. Trimming took off 2 bases at V and 15 bases at J, with 14 bases between the two ends. The germline gives CDR1 SEHNR, CDR2 FQNEAQ (reference sequence). The CDR3 loop reads CASSLRLGDAFF. The CDR3 nucleotides read TGTGCCAGCAGCTTACGTCTAGGGGATGCGTTCTTC.

The sample holds one count of this clone. J is TRBJ2-2 and V is TRBV5-6; TRBD2 is a possible D gene (6 bases). Per the germline V gene, CDR1 is SGHDT and CDR2 is YYEEEE. This CDR3 comprises 12 residues. Trimming stripped 4 bases from V and 6 bases from J, with 7 bases between. The CDR3 DNA reads as TGTGCCAGCAGCCCGGGAGCCGGGGAGCTGTTTTTT. The encoded protein is CASSPGAGELFF.

This sequence joins TRBV28 and TRBJ2-2; maybe TRBD1 (5 bases). The CDR3 is 14 residues long. V shed 7 bases and J shed 5 bases, with 14 bases lying between them. Germline V lookup: CDR1 MDHEN, CDR2 SYDVKM. In DNA, the CDR3 is TGTGCCAGCACCCTCCTAGGGGATACCGGGGAGCTGTTTTTT. It encodes CASTLLGDTGELFF.

V and J are TRBV5-6 and TRBJ2-7; 7 positions agree with TRBD1. The CDR3 is made up of 17 amino acids. V dropped 0 bases and J dropped 1; count of bases not matched to a gene: 10. Germline V CDR1 and CDR2: SGHDT, YYEEEE. The CDR3 bases are TGTGCCAGCAGCTTGGATGCCACAGGGGTTCTTTCCTACGAGCAGTACTTC. Translating it yields CASSLDATGVLSYEQYF.

V gene TRBV11-1 combines with J gene TRBJ2-5; D perhaps matches TRBD1 (6 bases). The germline gives CDR1 SGHAT, CDR2 FQDESV (reference sequence). The CDR3 sequence is 14 residues long. Trimming took 3 bases from V and 2 from J, leaving 10 bases between them. The CDR3 reads CASSLQQGQETQYF. CDR3 DNA sequence: TGTGCCAGCAGCTTGCAACAGGGACAAGAGACCCAGTACTTC.

The chain recombines TRBV11-2 with TRBJ2-7; perhaps TRBD1 as D (7 bases). The CDR3 consists of 18 residues. Germline V lookup: CDR1 SGHAT, CDR2 FQNNGV. Trimming left V 0 bases short and J 2 bases short, with 20 bases between. CDR3 sequence: CASSLDDQEGATAYEQYF. CDR3 nucleotides: TGTGCCAGCAGCTTAGATGATCAGGAGGGGGCGACCGCCTACGAGCAGTACTTC.

A few counts support this clone. The rearrangement links TRBV15 to TRBJ2-7, with TRBD1 as a possible D gene (6 bases). Germline assignment: CDR1 LNHNV and CDR2 YYDKDF (reference sequence). Trimming left V 5 bases short and J 4 bases short, with 12 bases between. The CDR3 has 13 amino acids. The DNA for the CDR3 is TGTGCCACCAGCCTTAACCAGGGGTACGAGCAGTACTTC. Amino acids: CATSLNQGYEQYF.